This TCR beta chain was profiled in a study of PD-L1 blockade in urothelial cancer. Per germline, CDR1 KGHSH and CDR2 LQKENI. The V and J ends lost 0 bases and 2 bases respectively, with 11 bases between them. This CDR3 has 15 amino acids. Broader study findings: Durable-benefit patients expanded tumor-associated blood clones more at 3 weeks.

Each PCR contained spiked-in synthetic TCR analog templates. Using immunoSEQ multiplex PCR, the repertoire was profiled, and TCRdb retains in-frame clones only, with some absent. The sample comprises 58,000 or so clones, around 83% of which are singletons, and under 3.5% rests with the top ten. As concerns this clone: Its antigen is not identified.

This receptor was obtained from a man aged 50-60 years with urothelial cancer. This chain joins TRBV18 and TRBJ2-7, with a tentative D call TRBD2 (5 bases). The sample here was PBMCs, taken around atezolizumab (anti-PD-L1) treatment. The CDR3: CASSPPVTGTYEQYF. DNA of the CDR3: TGTGCCAGCTCACCACCGGTTACGGGGACCTACGAGCAGTACTTC.